This TCR beta chain was observed in a study of shared T cell receptors in the human thymus. This clone was detected a few times. Sequencing was performed with immunoSEQ multiplex PCR; in TCRdb, only in-frame clones are kept and a portion is missing. The sample carries hundreds of thousands of clones, 75% to 85% recorded once. Trimming pared 4 bases from V and 7 bases from J, leaving 17 bases between. CDR1 KGHSH and CDR2 LQKENI come from the germline V gene. This CDR3 comprises 14 residues. Separately, the same data were catalogued under a study of human thymus T cells. That source adds: Those donating were healthy Finnish infants in corrective surgery for congenital heart defects. Thymic samples were excised during corrective heart operations.

The sequencing input was thymocytes. The chain links TRBV18 to TRBJ2-7; TRBD1 is a possible D gene (6 bases). The source is a boy in the first two years of life with a congenital heart defect. As DNA, the CDR3 is TGTGCCAGCTCACGGCTAACAGGGAAATGGGAGCAGTACTTC. Amino acid sequence: CASSRLTGKWEQYF.